The T cell receptor (beta chain) described here comes from a study of cytomegalovirus exposure and HLA in healthy donors. The wider study: Of all 400 or so donors who were genotyped, 80% to 85% belonged to the Caucasian-associated ancestry cluster. Study outcomes and limitations: In a later analysis, a genetic analysis reported fewer productive-TCR N-insertions in an Asian-associated ancestry cluster than the cohort average. Most TCR sequences proved rare, with some public TCRs found in many donors. Later genetic work tied a missense DCLRE1C variant to beta-chain V and J trimming.

This CDR3 comprises 13 residues. Per germline, CDR1 SGHTA and CDR2 FQGNSA. With 6 bases removed from V and 7 bases from J, the gap between germline ends came to 15 bases. The primer mix had 60 Vbeta and 13 Jbeta primers. Profiled with immunoSEQ multiplex PCR; TCRdb holds only in-frame clones, not every one. Of over 130,000 clones in the sample, around 85% were seen once. There are a few counts of this clone. Its antigen is not identified. Sequenced input: PBMCs. The chain uses TRBV7-2 and TRBJ2-5; D is possibly TRBD1 (6 bases). The sequence was obtained from a female donor in good health and CMV-seronegative. CDR3 DNA: TGTGCCAGCAGAACGACAGGCGTATGGACCCAGTACTTC. This codes for CASRTTGVWTQYF.